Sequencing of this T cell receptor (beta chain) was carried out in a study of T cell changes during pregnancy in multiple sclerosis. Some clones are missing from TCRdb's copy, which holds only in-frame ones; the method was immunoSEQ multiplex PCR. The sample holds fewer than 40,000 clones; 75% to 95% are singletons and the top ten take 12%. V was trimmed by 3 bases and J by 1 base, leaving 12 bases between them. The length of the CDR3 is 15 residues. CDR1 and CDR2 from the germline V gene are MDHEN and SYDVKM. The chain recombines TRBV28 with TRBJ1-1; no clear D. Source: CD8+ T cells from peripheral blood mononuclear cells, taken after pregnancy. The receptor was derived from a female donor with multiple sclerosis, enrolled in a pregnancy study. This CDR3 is CASSLIRRGNTEAFF. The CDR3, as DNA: TGTGCCAGCAGTTTGATAAGACGGGGGAACACTGAAGCTTTCTTT.